These 2 T cell receptor beta chains were sequenced from one sample in a study of T cell responses to AZD1222 COVID-19 vaccine. The protocol was immunoSEQ multiplex PCR, while the TCRdb copy is restricted to in-frame clones and leaves out a portion. The sample has 100,000 to 150,000 clones; 70% to 90% are singletons. Sample: peripheral blood, taken on day 0 of AZD1222 vaccination. These receptors all come from an adult in good health.

V usage is TRBV19 and J usage is TRBJ2-7; D is unclear. Germline CDR1 is LNHDA and CDR2 is SQIVND (reference sequence). Trimming stripped 5 bases from V and 10 bases from J, with 18 bases between. This CDR3 comprises 13 residues. CDR3 DNA sequence: TGTGCCAGTAGTGGTGAATTTGCTGAGCGCCAGTACTTC. It encodes CASSGEFAERQYF.

This clone appeared a few times. The J gene is TRBJ1-6, the V gene TRBV7-2; the D gene is possibly TRBD1 (6 bases). The CDR3 is made up of 13 amino acids. CDR1 is SGHTA, CDR2 FQGNSA, per germline. V was shortened by 1 base and J by 11 bases, with 9 bases between the two germline ends. The CDR3 coding sequence is TGTGCCAGCAGCTTAGAAGGGGGGGCACCCCTCCACTTT. Translation: CASSLEGGAPLHF.